A selection of T cell receptor beta chains follows, all from one sample in a study of CD8+CD57+ T cells in acquired aplastic anemia. MiXCR, run by TCRdb on the reads, gives a single entry per CDR3 protein. The sample comprises 150,000 to 200,000 distinct CDR3 sequences, 45% to 60% of which are singletons, and around 13% rests with the top ten. Sequenced: sorted CD4+, CD8+, or CD8+CD57+ T cells (not recorded which) from PBMCs. Receptors were obtained from a human donor with aplastic anemia. CDR3s include the opening cysteine and the closing phenylalanine or tryptophan. The order of the fields is CDR3 DNA, CDR3 protein, V gene, clone size, J gene, D gene. A D gene is named only where the DNA matches it firmly. A row's size may be missing; if present it is once, few, many or a size class.

CDR3 DNA: TGTGCCAGCACCCGGACAGAAAACACCATATATTTT
CDR3 protein: CASTRTENTIYF
V gene: TRBV2
clone size: NA
J gene: TRBJ1-3
D gene: NA

CDR3 DNA: TGTGCCAGCATGAACCCCTCCGCAGGGGGGTATGGCTACACCTTC
CDR3 protein: CASMNPSAGGYGYTF
V gene: TRBV2
clone size: NA
J gene: TRBJ1-2
D gene: TRBD1

CDR3 DNA: TGTGCCACCGCGGTCAGCTCCTATAATTCACCCCTCCACTTT
CDR3 protein: CATAVSSYNSPLHF
V gene: TRBV6-5
clone size: many
J gene: TRBJ1-6
D gene: NA

CDR3 DNA: TGTGCCAGTAGTAGAGCCGCACATTCACCCCTCCACTTT
CDR3 protein: CASSRAAHSPLHF
V gene: TRBV19
clone size: NA
J gene: TRBJ1-6
D gene: NA

CDR3 DNA: TGTGCCAGCAGCCCAGGGACTAACACCGGGGAGCTGTTTTTT
CDR3 protein: CASSPGTNTGELFF
V gene: TRBV4-2
clone size: many
J gene: TRBJ2-2
D gene: NA

CDR3 DNA: TGTGCCAGCAGTCGTTCAGGGTACGAGCAGTACTTC
CDR3 protein: CASSRSGYEQYF
V gene: TRBV7-6
clone size: NA
J gene: TRBJ2-7
D gene: NA

CDR3 DNA: TGTGCCACCAGCAGCTCATTCACAGGGACCCGGGTTGATAACTATGGCTACACCTTC
CDR3 protein: CATSSSFTGTRVDNYGYTF
V gene: TRBV15
clone size: once
J gene: TRBJ1-2
D gene: NA

CDR3 DNA: TGCAGCGTTCGGGACAGCTATGGCTACACCTTC
CDR3 protein: CSVRDSYGYTF
V gene: TRBV29-1
clone size: NA
J gene: TRBJ1-2
D gene: TRBD1

CDR3 DNA: TGTGCCAGCAGCCAAGATCTGTCTAGCGGGGGGTACGAGCAGTACTTC
CDR3 protein: CASSQDLSSGGYEQYF
V gene: TRBV14
clone size: many
J gene: TRBJ2-7
D gene: TRBD2

CDR3 DNA: TGTGCCACCAGCAGATCTAGACCTCCCCCCGCCTATGGCTACACCTTC
CDR3 protein: CATSRSRPPPAYGYTF
V gene: TRBV15
clone size: NA
J gene: TRBJ1-2
D gene: NA

CDR3 DNA: TGTGCCAGCAGCTTAGCCGGGTCGGGGGGCGCGGGGGAGCAGTACTTC
CDR3 protein: CASSLAGSGGAGEQYF
V gene: TRBV7-6
clone size: NA
J gene: TRBJ2-7
D gene: NA

CDR3 DNA: TGTGCCAGCAGCAGGACGGAGCGAGCTAACTATGGCTACACCTTC
CDR3 protein: CASSRTERANYGYTF
V gene: TRBV7-8
clone size: few
J gene: TRBJ1-2
D gene: NA

CDR3 DNA: TGTGCCAGCAGTAACCCAGGAGAGACCCAGTACTTC
CDR3 protein: CASSNPGETQYF
V gene: TRBV6-5
clone size: NA
J gene: TRBJ2-5
D gene: NA

CDR3 DNA: TGCGCCAGCAGCCAAGAGTCGGTAGGGCAGCCCTACAATGAGCAGTTCTTC
CDR3 protein: CASSQESVGQPYNEQFF
V gene: TRBV4-1
clone size: NA
J gene: TRBJ2-1
D gene: NA

CDR3 DNA: TGTGCCATCAGCGCGGCCGGGACAGGGATGCCTGAAGCTTTCTTT
CDR3 protein: CAISAAGTGMPEAFF
V gene: TRBV10-3
clone size: NA
J gene: TRBJ1-1
D gene: TRBD1

CDR3 DNA: TGTGCCAGCTCCCGACAGGGGGCAAGGAATTCACCCCTCCACTTT
CDR3 protein: CASSRQGARNSPLHF
V gene: TRBV2
clone size: many
J gene: TRBJ1-6
D gene: TRBD1

CDR3 DNA: TGTGCCAGCAGCGAAGGGACTAGCAGCCTCAATGAGCAGTTCTTC
CDR3 protein: CASSEGTSSLNEQFF
V gene: TRBV2
clone size: NA
J gene: TRBJ2-1
D gene: TRBD2

CDR3 DNA: TGCAGTGCCCGGGACGCCTGGGAGGGGGAGCAGTACTTC
CDR3 protein: CSARDAWEGEQYF
V gene: TRBV20-1
clone size: NA
J gene: TRBJ2-7
D gene: TRBD2

CDR3 DNA: TGTGCCACCAGCAGAGCCCCCCAGGGACCTGAGCCCGAGCAGTTCTTC
CDR3 protein: CATSRAPQGPEPEQFF
V gene: TRBV15
clone size: NA
J gene: TRBJ2-1
D gene: NA

CDR3 DNA: TGTGCCAGCCTTGACAGGGTTCAAGAGACCCAGTACTTC
CDR3 protein: CASLDRVQETQYF
V gene: TRBV6-2/TRBV6-3
clone size: NA
J gene: TRBJ2-5
D gene: TRBD1

CDR3 DNA: TGTGCCAGCAGCGTAGGGACTAGGGTAAACAATGAGCAGTTCTTC
CDR3 protein: CASSVGTRVNNEQFF
V gene: TRBV7-3
clone size: NA
J gene: TRBJ2-1
D gene: TRBD2

CDR3 DNA: TGCAGTGCTAGTATTCCGGGGGTAACTGAAGCTTTCTTT
CDR3 protein: CSASIPGVTEAFF
V gene: TRBV20-1
clone size: many
J gene: TRBJ1-1
D gene: NA

CDR3 DNA: TGTGCCAGCAGCCAAGTACAGGGAAACACCGGGGAGCTGTTTTTT
CDR3 protein: CASSQVQGNTGELFF
V gene: TRBV14
clone size: many
J gene: TRBJ2-2
D gene: NA

CDR3 DNA: TGCGCCAGCACATTCAGAGCCTCCTTGGAGTACTTC
CDR3 protein: CASTFRASLEYF
V gene: TRBV5-1
clone size: NA
J gene: TRBJ2-7
D gene: NA

CDR3 DNA: TGTGCCAGCAGTGAAATGGGGACAGGGACTTCACCCCTCCACTTT
CDR3 protein: CASSEMGTGTSPLHF
V gene: TRBV2
clone size: NA
J gene: TRBJ1-6
D gene: TRBD1

CDR3 DNA: TGTGCCAGCAAGGCTAGCGGTCCCTACGAGCAGTACTTC
CDR3 protein: CASKASGPYEQYF
V gene: TRBV2
clone size: NA
J gene: TRBJ2-7
D gene: TRBD2

CDR3 DNA: TGTGCCAGCAGCCTTGTCGACAGTTCCCAGTACTTC
CDR3 protein: CASSLVDSSQYF
V gene: TRBV5-5
clone size: NA
J gene: TRBJ2-4
D gene: NA

CDR3 DNA: TGTGCCAGCAGCTTGAACGACTATGGCTACACCTTC
CDR3 protein: CASSLNDYGYTF
V gene: TRBV5-6
clone size: NA
J gene: TRBJ1-2
D gene: NA

CDR3 DNA: TGTGCCATCAGTGAGGACGACAGGGATCCTTTCTTT
CDR3 protein: CAISEDDRDPFF
V gene: TRBV10-3
clone size: NA
J gene: TRBJ1-1
D gene: TRBD1

CDR3 DNA: TGTGCCAGCAGTTCCCCTGTGTACTCCTACGAGCAGTACTTC
CDR3 protein: CASSSPVYSYEQYF
V gene: TRBV27
clone size: NA
J gene: TRBJ2-7
D gene: NA

CDR3 DNA: TGTGCCAGCAGAGCCGGTCTAGGTGGAGATACGCAGTATTTT
CDR3 protein: CASRAGLGGDTQYF
V gene: TRBV5-6
clone size: NA
J gene: TRBJ2-3
D gene: NA

CDR3 DNA: TGCAGCGTTGAGGGGGAGGCACCTACTAACTATGGCTACACCTTC
CDR3 protein: CSVEGEAPTNYGYTF
V gene: TRBV29-1
clone size: NA
J gene: TRBJ1-2
D gene: NA

CDR3 DNA: TGCAGTGCACAACAGGGGGCGGCTGGGGCCAACGTCCTGACTTTC
CDR3 protein: CSAQQGAAGANVLTF
V gene: TRBV20-1
clone size: many
J gene: TRBJ2-6
D gene: TRBD1

CDR3 DNA: TGTGCCAGTAGTCCTCCCGGACAGGTGGATGAGCAGTTCTTC
CDR3 protein: CASSPPGQVDEQFF
V gene: TRBV19
clone size: NA
J gene: TRBJ2-1
D gene: TRBD1

CDR3 DNA: TGTGCCAGCAGCCAAGTGCCGAACACTGAAGCTTTCTTT
CDR3 protein: CASSQVPNTEAFF
V gene: TRBV14
clone size: few
J gene: TRBJ1-1
D gene: NA

CDR3 DNA: TGTGCCAGTAGTATAGGTCAGGCAGGGGTTTACGAGCAGTACTTC
CDR3 protein: CASSIGQAGVYEQYF
V gene: TRBV19
clone size: NA
J gene: TRBJ2-7
D gene: NA

CDR3 DNA: TGCGCCAGCAGGGGGTTGACAGAGTACACCGGGGAGCTGTTTTTT
CDR3 protein: CASRGLTEYTGELFF
V gene: TRBV5-1
clone size: many
J gene: TRBJ2-2
D gene: NA

CDR3 DNA: TGTGCCACCAGTGATTCAACCGGGACAGGCCACCACAATGAGCAGTTCTTC
CDR3 protein: CATSDSTGTGHHNEQFF
V gene: TRBV24-1
clone size: few
J gene: TRBJ2-1
D gene: TRBD1

CDR3 DNA: TGTGCCACCAGCAGAGATTTCGGCTCTGGAAACACCATATATTTT
CDR3 protein: CATSRDFGSGNTIYF
V gene: TRBV15
clone size: NA
J gene: TRBJ1-3
D gene: NA

CDR3 DNA: TGTGCCAGCAGTGAACGGGAGGGAAACGAGCAGTACTTC
CDR3 protein: CASSEREGNEQYF
V gene: TRBV2
clone size: few
J gene: TRBJ2-7
D gene: TRBD2

CDR3 DNA: TGCGCCAGCAGCCAAGGGCCCGGGACAGCGTATGGCTACACCTTC
CDR3 protein: CASSQGPGTAYGYTF
V gene: TRBV4-1
clone size: NA
J gene: TRBJ1-2
D gene: TRBD1

CDR3 DNA: TGTGCCATCAGTGAAGGATTGGGACAGGGCACAGATACGCAGTATTTT
CDR3 protein: CAISEGLGQGTDTQYF
V gene: TRBV10-3
clone size: NA
J gene: TRBJ2-3
D gene: TRBD1

CDR3 DNA: TGTGCCAGCAGTTTACCGGTGGCAGGGGGAAGAAACACCATATATTTT
CDR3 protein: CASSLPVAGGRNTIYF
V gene: TRBV25-1
clone size: NA
J gene: TRBJ1-3
D gene: TRBD1

CDR3 DNA: TGCAGCGTTGAGGGGCGGGAGTTTTCGTTTACAGATACGCAGTATTTT
CDR3 protein: CSVEGREFSFTDTQYF
V gene: TRBV29-1
clone size: NA
J gene: TRBJ2-3
D gene: TRBD2

CDR3 DNA: TGTGCCAGTAACAAACCTAGCGGGGGGGCCTACAATGAGCAGTTCTTC
CDR3 protein: CASNKPSGGAYNEQFF
V gene: TRBV19
clone size: many
J gene: TRBJ2-1
D gene: TRBD2

CDR3 DNA: TGTGCCATCAGGACTAGCGGGGGCTACAATGAGCAGTTCTTC
CDR3 protein: CAIRTSGGYNEQFF
V gene: TRBV10-3
clone size: NA
J gene: TRBJ2-1
D gene: TRBD2

CDR3 DNA: TGTGCCAGCAGCTTTAGGACAGGTCTAGAGACCCAGTACTTC
CDR3 protein: CASSFRTGLETQYF
V gene: TRBV7-6
clone size: many
J gene: TRBJ2-5
D gene: TRBD1

CDR3 DNA: TGCAGTGCCCTAACAGGGGCGAACACTGAAGCTTTCTTT
CDR3 protein: CSALTGANTEAFF
V gene: TRBV20-1
clone size: many
J gene: TRBJ1-1
D gene: TRBD1

CDR3 DNA: TGTGCCAGCGAGGCCGGGCTTGGGGGCCTCGAGCAGTACTTC
CDR3 protein: CASEAGLGGLEQYF
V gene: TRBV6-1
clone size: many
J gene: TRBJ2-7
D gene: NA

CDR3 DNA: TGTGCCAGCACGCTAGCGGGGGAGGGCGCTGAAGCTTTCTTT
CDR3 protein: CASTLAGEGAEAFF
V gene: TRBV2
clone size: NA
J gene: TRBJ1-1
D gene: NA